This T cell receptor beta chain was sequenced for a study of T cell changes during pregnancy in multiple sclerosis. Sequencing was performed with immunoSEQ multiplex PCR; in TCRdb, only in-frame clones are kept and a portion is missing. The repertoire consists of roughly 100,000 clones, with just over 90% occurring once and the leading ten covering less than 4%. Germline V CDR1 and CDR2: LNHDA, SQIVND (reference sequence). V lost 8 bases and J 6 bases, leaving 21 bases between the germline ends. The CDR3 spans 15 residues. The chain recombines TRBV19 with TRBJ2-3, with D perhaps matching TRBD1 (5 bases). This clonotype was sampled from a female donor with multiple sclerosis, enrolled in a pregnancy study. Sequencing used peripheral blood, obtained after pregnancy. In nucleotides, the CDR3 is TGTGCCAGTGGTTCTGTAGGGGTGTACGCTGATACGCAGTATTTT. This translates into CASGSVGVYADTQYF. Looking up the rest from reference TRBV19 and TRBJ2-3 gives the full variable domain: DGGITQSPKYLFRKEGQNVTLSCEQNLNHDAMYWYRQDPGQGLRLIYYSQIVNDFQKGDIAEGYSVSREKKESFPLTVTSAQKNPTAFYLCASGSVGVYADTQYFGPGTRLTVL.